This entry lists 21 T cell receptor beta chains sequenced from one sample in a study of CD8 T cells in Susac syndrome. The authors reverse transcribed roughly 0.5 to 1 ug RNA with random hexamers. TCRdb itself ran the immunoSEQ multiplex PCR reads through MiXCR, one entry per CDR3 protein. Of 110,000 to 150,000 distinct CDR3 sequences detected, approximately 95% appear once; the ten largest clones hold about 0.26%. The sample consisted of CD8+ T cells from PBMCs. The source is a human donor in good health.

The chain is built from TRBV7-9 and TRBJ2-1; no clear D. V lost 3 bases and J 9 bases, leaving 6 bases between the germline ends. Germline values: CDR1 SEHNR, CDR2 FQNEAQ (reference sequence). The CDR3 totals 11 residues. The CDR3 DNA reads as TGTGCCAGCAGCTTCCTCACTGAGCAGTTCTTC. Amino acid sequence: CASSFLTEQFF.

The genes are TRBV7-2 and TRBJ2-7; 7 positions agree with TRBD2. This CDR3 is 15 amino acids long. Losses at the gene ends were 5 bases for V and 0 bases for J; bases not matched to a gene: 7. Germline CDR1 and CDR2: SGHTA and FQGNSA. The CDR3 sequence is CASSPTSESSYEQYF. Here the CDR3 DNA reads TGTGCCAGCAGCCCCACTAGCGAGAGCTCCTACGAGCAGTACTTC. The full variable domain, its missing parts supplied by reference TRBV7-2 and TRBJ2-7, is GAGVSQSPSNKVTEKGKDVELRCDPISGHTALYWYRQSLGQGLEFLIYFQGNSAPDKSGLPSDRFSAERTGGSVSTLTIQRTQQEDSAVYLCASSPTSESSYEQYFGPGTRLTVT.

The chain joins TRBV13 to TRBJ1-2; 9 bases are shared with TRBD1. The ends lost 5 bases at V and 6 bases at J; junction bases unmatched: 10. The CDR3 totals 15 residues. Germline loops: CDR1 PRHDT, CDR2 FYEKMQ (reference sequence). As DNA, the CDR3 is TGTGCCAGCAGCAAACGGGACAGGGCCCTTGATGGCTACACCTTC. It translates to CASSKRDRALDGYTF.

This rearrangement joins TRBV9 to TRBJ2-1; D is unclear. There are 15 residues in the CDR3. In germline, CDR1 is SGDLS, CDR2 YYNGEE. Trimming cost V 4 bases and J 4 bases, with 15 bases left between them. CDR3: CASSPQAGIYNEQFF. The CDR3 DNA follows: TGTGCCAGCAGCCCCCAGGCTGGGATTTACAATGAGCAGTTCTTC. The entire variable domain, with the rest obtained from reference TRBV9 and TRBJ2-1, is as follows: DSGVTQTPKHLITATGQRVTLRCSPRSGDLSVYWYQQSLDQGLQFLIQYYNGEERAKGNILERFSAQQFPDLHSELNLSSLELGDSALYFCASSPQAGIYNEQFFGPGTRLTVL.

This chain joins TRBV7-2 and TRBJ1-1; D unresolved. V dropped 4 bases and J dropped 4 bases, with 10 bases sitting between them. The CDR3 is 13 residues long. Germline V gene lookup returns CDR1 SGHTA and CDR2 FQGNSA. This chain's CDR3 is CASSYPAVTEAFF. The CDR3 DNA is TGTGCCAGCAGCTACCCCGCGGTCACTGAAGCTTTCTTT.

The chain has TRBV4-1 and TRBJ1-5; D gene unclear. Trimming pared 3 bases from V and 3 bases from J, leaving 12 bases between. The CDR3 totals 15 residues. CDR1 MGHRA and CDR2 YSYEKL come from the germline V gene. This chain's CDR3 is CASSQSPDYNQPQHF. DNA of the CDR3: TGCGCCAGCAGCCAGAGTCCAGATTACAATCAGCCCCAGCATTTT.

This chain connects TRBV15 to TRBJ2-5; D gene uncertain. Trimming left V 0 bases short and J 6 bases short, with 8 bases between. This CDR3 spans 13 amino acids. Germline V gives CDR1 LNHNV, CDR2 YYDKDF (reference sequence). The CDR3 here is CATSRDSLKTQYF. The CDR3 DNA reads TGTGCCACCAGCAGAGACTCTTTGAAGACCCAGTACTTC.

This chain links TRBV6-2 or TRBV6-3 with TRBJ1-2, with a tentative D call TRBD1 (5 bases). This CDR3 region has 13 residues. The V gene lost 8 bases and the J gene lost 0 bases, with 10 bases spanning the gap. In germline, CDR1 is MNHEY, CDR2 SVGEGT. The CDR3 sequence: CASGPTANYGYTF. As DNA, the CDR3 is TGTGCCAGCGGACCGACAGCTAACTATGGCTACACCTTC.

In this sample, this clonotype turned up once. The chain carries TRBV4-3 and TRBJ2-1; D is perhaps TRBD1 (6 bases). This CDR3 contains 13 residues. Germline V gene lookup returns CDR1 LGHNA and CDR2 YSLEER. With 3 bases removed from V and 9 bases from J, the gap between germline ends came to 12 bases. The CDR3 coding sequence is TGCGCCAGCAGCCACACAGGGAAGGGTGAGCAGTTCTTC. Protein: CASSHTGKGEQFF.

The chain carries TRBV6-6 and TRBJ1-5; 7 bases line up with TRBD1. CDR1 and CDR2 from the germline V gene are MNHNY and SVGAGI (reference sequence). CDR3 size: 14 residues. The V gene end was trimmed by 2 bases and the J gene end by 7 bases; junction bases not matched to a gene: 5. The CDR3 region is CASSYGQGEQPQHF. CDR3 sequence (DNA): TGTGCCAGCAGTTACGGGCAGGGGGAACAGCCCCAGCATTTT.

V and J are TRBV27 and TRBJ2-3, with TRBD1 matching over 7 bases. Germline V gene lookup returns CDR1 MNHEY and CDR2 SMNVEV (reference sequence). The CDR3 spans 17 residues. V shed 5 bases and J 1 base; nucleotides not matched to a gene: 12. The CDR3 loop is CASSKPDRVRGTDTQYF. As DNA, the CDR3 is TGTGCCAGCAGTAAGCCCGACAGGGTCCGAGGCACAGATACGCAGTATTTT.

The V call is TRBV12-3 or TRBV12-4, the J call TRBJ2-2; unclear D gene. Between the trimmed V and J ends, which lost 6 bases and 2 bases, there was a span of 13 bases. The CDR3 spans 15 residues. CDR3 region: CASRPEAGNTGELFF. CDR3 bases: TGTGCCAGCAGGCCCGAAGCAGGCAACACCGGGGAGCTGTTTTTT.

The chain links TRBV27 to TRBJ2-5, with a tentative D call TRBD2 (5 bases). The CDR3 is made up of 11 amino acids. Germline CDR1 MNHEY, CDR2 SMNVEV (reference sequence). V was cut by 7 bases and J by 5 bases, with 8 bases left in between. The CDR3 nucleotides read TGTGCCAGCACGTGGAGGGAGACCCAGTACTTC. Translating it yields CASTWRETQYF.

V usage is TRBV2 and J usage is TRBJ2-3; the D is unclear. CDR1 is SNHLY, CDR2 FYNNEI, per germline. The CDR3 spans 15 residues. Trimming took 2 bases from V and 1 from J, leaving 10 bases between them. The CDR3 reads CASSEWAAGTDTQYF. The CDR3 bases are TGTGCCAGCAGTGAATGGGCGGCCGGCACAGATACGCAGTATTTT. The full variable domain, completed using reference TRBV2 and TRBJ2-3, is EPEVTQTPSHQVTQMGQEVILRCVPISNHLYFYWYRQILGQKVEFLVSFYNNEISEKSEIFDDQFSVERPDGSNFTLKIRSTKLEDSAMYFCASSEWAAGTDTQYFGPGTRLTVL.

In this sample, this clonotype turned up a few times. Its ends do not fully match the called genes, so a read error is possible. This CDR3 is CAWSVGTGGDGYTF. CDR3 nucleotide sequence: TGTGCCTGGAGTGTCGGGACAGGGGGCGATGGCTATACCTTC. The V call is TRBV30, the J call TRBJ1-2; 12 bases are a match to TRBD1. Germline assignment: CDR1 GTSNPN and CDR2 SVGIG (reference sequence). The CDR3 extends over 14 amino acids.

V gene TRBV20-1 combines with J gene TRBJ2-1; D assignment may be TRBD1 or TRBD2 (5 bases each). CDR1 is DFQATT, CDR2 SNEGSKA, per germline (reference sequence). This CDR3 is 15 amino acids long. Trimming pared 0 bases from V and 2 bases from J, leaving 11 bases between. The CDR3 nucleotides are TGCAGTGCTAGAGATTGTCGGGACCCCTACAATGAGCAGTTCTTC. Translating gives CSARDCRDPYNEQFF.

The chain combines TRBV12-3 or TRBV12-4 with TRBJ2-3; TRBD2 might be the D (6 bases). The CDR3 is 14 amino acids. Trimming stripped 10 bases from V and 1 base from J, with 15 bases between. CDR3 sequence: CANRERAGTDTQYF. The DNA for the CDR3 is TGTGCCAACCGTGAGCGGGCAGGCACAGATACGCAGTATTTT.

A single count supports this clonotype. This chain links TRBV20-1 with TRBJ2-5, with unresolved D. Deletions cut 2 bases from V and 3 bases from J, with 13 bases between. Germline CDR1 reads DFQATT; CDR2 reads SNEGSKA (reference sequence). The CDR3 has 14 amino acids. CDR3 sequence (DNA): TGCAGTGCTAGATATAGGCAGGAGAAAGAGACCCAGTACTTC. It codes for CSARYRQEKETQYF.

The rearrangement uses TRBV15 and TRBJ1-4; D remains unclear. V lost 0 bases and J lost 5, with 13 bases in between. Germline V gene sequence: CDR1 LNHNV, CDR2 YYDKDF (reference sequence). This CDR3 comprises 16 residues. CDR3 nucleotide sequence: TGTGCCACCAGCAGAGATGGAGAAGGAGTCAATGAAAAACTGTTTTTT. It specifies CATSRDGEGVNEKLFF.

The V call is TRBV6-5, the J call TRBJ1-1; D gene unclear. V was shortened by 3 bases and J by 2 bases, with 13 bases between the two germline ends. CDR1 and CDR2 (germline): MNHEY, SVGAGI. This CDR3 contains 15 residues. The CDR3 DNA sequence: TGTGCCAGCAGTTATTCCCCGGGAATAAACACTGAAGCTTTCTTT. Encoded protein: CASSYSPGINTEAFF.

Here the CDR3 reads CAWTPRSGRTRWDTQYF. Written as DNA, the CDR3 is TGTGCCTGGACCCCTAGGAGCGGGAGGACCCGTTGGGATACGCAGTATTTT. The chain combines TRBV30 with TRBJ2-3; 9 positions agree with TRBD2. The CDR3 is made up of 17 amino acids. CDR1 and CDR2 (germline): GTSNPN, SVGIG (reference sequence). J lost 6 bases, V lost 4 bases, and 17 bases had no gene match.